Sequencing of this T cell receptor beta chain was carried out in a study of blood T cell repertoires in COVID-19. On the study more broadly: The analysed material was cDNA or gDNA that came from T cells, B-cell-depleted T cells, or PBMCs.

Assay: immunoSEQ multiplex PCR; the TCRdb copy retains only in-frame clones and omits some. The table has around 84,000 clones, approximately 90% seen once. The CDR3 is 17 amino acids. Trimming removed 1 base at V and 0 bases at J, with 13 bases between. Germline V CDR1 and CDR2: SGDLS, YYNGEE. V usage is TRBV9 and J usage is TRBJ2-2; tentatively, D is TRBD2 (5 bases). This clonotype originated in a man aged 50 to 60 with active COVID-19. Sequenced sample: peripheral blood. CDR3 loop: CASSVRWLLANTGELFF. The CDR3 DNA reads as TGTGCCAGCAGCGTAAGGTGGTTACTAGCGAACACCGGGGAGCTGTTTTTT.